The 3 T cell receptor beta chains below come from one sample, sequenced in a study of Ad26.COV2.S vaccination and SARS-CoV-2 variants. The treatment was: about 20 received Ad26.COV2.S at low or high dose, single or two shots; 5 received placebo; per-sample allocation not given. The samples were gathered on day 63 after the first injection of vaccine or placebo. TCRdb's copy holds only in-frame clones and misses some; the assay was immunoSEQ multiplex PCR. The sample contains some 300,000 clones, just over 85% of which appear only once. The source material was peripheral blood, sampled in a trial of Ad26.COV2.S vaccine versus placebo. These receptors all stem from a person between 18 and 60 years old who received the Ad26.COV2.S COVID-19 vaccine or a placebo.

The J gene is TRBJ1-5, the V gene TRBV7-9, with a weak D call TRBD1 (5 bases). There are 15 residues in the CDR3. V gave up 1 base and J gave up 7 bases, with 14 bases separating them. Germline-derived CDR1 and CDR2 are SEHNR and FQNEAQ (reference sequence). CDR3 protein: CASSLEGAQRQPQHF. For the CDR3, the DNA is TGTGCCAGCAGCTTAGAAGGGGCCCAGAGGCAGCCCCAGCATTTT.

This rearrangement joins TRBV7-2 to TRBJ2-5; D is perhaps TRBD2 (5 bases). Trimming removed 2 bases at V and 7 bases at J, with 17 bases between. Germline V gives CDR1 SGHTA, CDR2 FQGNSA. The CDR3 runs 15 residues. CDR3 nucleotides: TGTGCCAGCAGCTTAAACCGGGGTGGGTTTGGGACCCAGTACTTC. Translating it yields CASSLNRGGFGTQYF. Filled out from reference TRBV7-2 and TRBJ2-5, the complete variable domain reads GAGVSQSPSNKVTEKGKDVELRCDPISGHTALYWYRQSLGQGLEFLIYFQGNSAPDKSGLPSDRFSAERTGGSVSTLTIQRTQQEDSAVYLCASSLNRGGFGTQYFGPGTRLLVL.

V usage is TRBV18 and J usage is TRBJ1-1; TRBD1 matches at 7 bases. Germline CDR1 is KGHSH and CDR2 is LQKENI. The CDR3 length is 14 residues. Trimming cost V 3 bases and J 4 bases; bases outside gene matches: 5. The CDR3 nucleotides read TGTGCCAGCTCACCCATGACAGGGATCACTGAAGCTTTCTTT. It yields the protein CASSPMTGITEAFF.